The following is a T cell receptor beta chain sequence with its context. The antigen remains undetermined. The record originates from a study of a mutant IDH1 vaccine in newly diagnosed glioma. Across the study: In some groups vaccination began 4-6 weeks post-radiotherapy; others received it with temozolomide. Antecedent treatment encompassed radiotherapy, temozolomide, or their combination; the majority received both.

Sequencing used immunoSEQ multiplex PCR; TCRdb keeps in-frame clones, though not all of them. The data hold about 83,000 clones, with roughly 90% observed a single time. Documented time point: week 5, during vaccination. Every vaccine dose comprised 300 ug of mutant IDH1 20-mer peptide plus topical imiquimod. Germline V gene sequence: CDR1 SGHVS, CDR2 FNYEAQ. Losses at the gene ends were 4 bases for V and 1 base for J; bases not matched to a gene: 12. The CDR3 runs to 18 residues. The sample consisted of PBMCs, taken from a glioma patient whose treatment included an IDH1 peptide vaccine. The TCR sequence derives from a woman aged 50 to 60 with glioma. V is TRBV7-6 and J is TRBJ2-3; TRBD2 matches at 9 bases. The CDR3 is CASSSVGGSGSGTDTQYF. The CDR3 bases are TGTGCCAGCAGCTCCGTGGGGGGTAGCGGGAGCGGCACAGATACGCAGTATTTT.